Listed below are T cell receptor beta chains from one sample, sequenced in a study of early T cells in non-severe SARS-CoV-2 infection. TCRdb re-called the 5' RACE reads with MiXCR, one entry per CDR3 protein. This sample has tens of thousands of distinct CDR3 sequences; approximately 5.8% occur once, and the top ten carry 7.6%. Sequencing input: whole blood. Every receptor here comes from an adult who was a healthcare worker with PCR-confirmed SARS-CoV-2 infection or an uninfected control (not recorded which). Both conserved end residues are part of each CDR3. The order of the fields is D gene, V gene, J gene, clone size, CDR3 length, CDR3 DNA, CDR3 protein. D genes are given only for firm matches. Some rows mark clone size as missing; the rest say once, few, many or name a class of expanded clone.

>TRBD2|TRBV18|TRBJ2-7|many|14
TGTGCCAGCTCCGCCGGGACTAGCGGGATGGAGCAGTACTTC
CASSAGTSGMEQYF
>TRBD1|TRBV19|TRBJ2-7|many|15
TGTGCCAGTAGTATGAGTATCAGGACAGGGGGCGAGCAGTACTTC
CASSMSIRTGGEQYF
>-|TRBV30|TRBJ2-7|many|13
TGTGCCTGGAGTGTACGAGGGGTGGGCGAGCAGTACTTC
CAWSVRGVGEQYF
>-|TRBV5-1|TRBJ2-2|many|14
TGCGCCAGCAATCCGACACGCAACACCGGGGAGCTGTTTTTT
CASNPTRNTGELFF
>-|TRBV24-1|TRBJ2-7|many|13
TGTGCCACCAGTGATTACACAGGGTACGAGCAGTACTTC
CATSDYTGYEQYF
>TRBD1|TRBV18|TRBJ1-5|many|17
TGTGCCAGCTCATCCCCTTGGACAGGGGCTAGCAATCAGCCCCAGCATTTT
CASSSPWTGASNQPQHF
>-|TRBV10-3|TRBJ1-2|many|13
TGTGCCATCAGTGAGAGGCCCGGGAATGGCTACACCTTC
CAISERPGNGYTF
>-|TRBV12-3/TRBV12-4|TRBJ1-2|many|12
TGTGCCAGCAGGAGACAGATATATGGCTACACCTTC
CASRRQIYGYTF
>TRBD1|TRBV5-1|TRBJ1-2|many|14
TGCGCCAGCAGCTTGGCGGGACAGGACTATGGCTACACCTTC
CASSLAGQDYGYTF
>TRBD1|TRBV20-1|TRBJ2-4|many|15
TGCAGTGCTAGACCGCCCGGGACAGGGCGTAACATTCAGTACTTC
CSARPPGTGRNIQYF
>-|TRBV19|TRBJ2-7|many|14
TGTGCCAGTAGTCGGACGCTTTTCTCCTACGAGCAGTACTTC
CASSRTLFSYEQYF
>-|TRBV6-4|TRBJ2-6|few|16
TGTGCCAGCAGCCCCCAAGGAGTAAATGGGGCCAACGTCCTGACTTTC
CASSPQGVNGANVLTF
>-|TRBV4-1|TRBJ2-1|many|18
TGCGCCAGCAGCCAAGAGCCGCCGACAGCCAGCTCCTACAATGAGCAGTTCTTC
CASSQEPPTASSYNEQFF
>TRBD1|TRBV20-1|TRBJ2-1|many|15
TGCAGTGCTAGTGGGAACAGGGGATATTACAATGAGCAGTTCTTC
CSASGNRGYYNEQFF
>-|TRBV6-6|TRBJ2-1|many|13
TGTGCCGGGGGTCGTGTAGTCAACAATGAGCAGTTCTTC
CAGGRVVNNEQFF
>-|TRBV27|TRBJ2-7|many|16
TGTGCCAGCAGTTTCAGCCATCGGACTACCTCCGGCGAGCAGTACTTC
CASSFSHRTTSGEQYF
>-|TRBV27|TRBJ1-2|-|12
TGTGCCAGCAGTTTCTCGAACTATGGCTACACCTTC
CASSFSNYGYTF
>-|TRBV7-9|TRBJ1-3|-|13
TGTGCCAGCAGCTTGGAAGGGGGAAACACCATATATTTT
CASSLEGGNTIYF
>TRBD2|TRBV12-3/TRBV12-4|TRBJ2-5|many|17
TGTGCCAGCAGTTTAGCAGGACTAGCGGGTTTAGGAGAGACCCAGTACTTC
CASSLAGLAGLGETQYF
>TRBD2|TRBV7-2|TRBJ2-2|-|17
TGTGCCAGCAGCCGACCGACTAGCGGGGCTTCGTTCGGGGAGCTGTTTTTT
CASSRPTSGASFGELFF
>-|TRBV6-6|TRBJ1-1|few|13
TGTGCCAGCAGTTCCTATTGGAACACTGAAGCTTTCTTT
CASSSYWNTEAFF
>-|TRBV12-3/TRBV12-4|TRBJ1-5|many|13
TGTGCCAGCAGGGACAGTTTCTTTGGGCCCCAGCATTTT
CASRDSFFGPQHF
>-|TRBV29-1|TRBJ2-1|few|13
TGCAGCGTAGCGGACCGCTCCTACAATGAGCAGTTCTTC
CSVADRSYNEQFF
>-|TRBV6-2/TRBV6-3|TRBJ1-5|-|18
TGTGCCAGCAGTTATGATCCTAGCTGGGGCTATAGCAATCAGCCCCAGCATTTT
CASSYDPSWGYSNQPQHF
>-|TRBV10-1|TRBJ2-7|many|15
TGCGCCAGCAGTGAGTCCCTCGGGCCTACCTACGAGCAGTACTTC
CASSESLGPTYEQYF
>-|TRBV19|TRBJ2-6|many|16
TGTGCCAGTAGCAGATGGGGCGAGTCTGGGGCCAACGTCCTGACTTTC
CASSRWGESGANVLTF
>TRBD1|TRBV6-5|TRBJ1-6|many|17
TGTGCCAGCAGTTACTCTCTCGGACAGGGGAGTAATTCACCCCTCCACTTT
CASSYSLGQGSNSPLHF
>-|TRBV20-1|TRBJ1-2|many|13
TGCAGTGCTAGAGATCGGGGGAACTATGGCTACACCTTC
CSARDRGNYGYTF
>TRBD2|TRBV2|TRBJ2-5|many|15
TGTGCCAGCAACGTCATTAGCGGGGGGCAAGAGACCCAGTACTTC
CASNVISGGQETQYF
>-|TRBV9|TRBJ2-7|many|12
TGTGCCAGCAGCGCCTGGGGGGCAGTCCAGTACTTC
CASSAWGAVQYF
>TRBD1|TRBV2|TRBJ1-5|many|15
TGTGCCAGCAGCGGGGACAGATCGAGCAATCAGCCCCAGCATTTT
CASSGDRSSNQPQHF